The 14 T cell receptor beta chains presented below share a single source sample, sequenced in a study of identical twins (dated by TCRdb to 2015 to 2016). Library method: 5' RACE. TCRdb names Illumina HiSeq 2000 as the instrument used. TCRdb reworked the public reads: Q25 trimming with fastp, MiXCR clone assembly, productive beta chains retained. Each CDR3 protein appears once, grouped with its most common genes and DNA. Here the sample has approximately 700,000 distinct CDR3 sequences; 15% to 20% occur a single time. The top ten clones comprise under 15% of the sample. These records were also assigned to another study, of T cells expressing NK-cell markers.

Specimen: PBMCs. The receptors derive from a woman aged 18-35 years in good health.

The V call is TRBV20-1, the J call TRBJ2-6, with D perhaps TRBD1 or TRBD2 (5 bases each). The germline V gene encodes CDR1 DFQATT and CDR2 SNEGSKA (reference sequence). Between the trimmed V and J ends, which lost 4 bases and 4 bases, there was a span of 11 bases. This CDR3 is built from 14 residues. CDR3 region: CSAIEGSGANVLTF. The CDR3 DNA sequence: TGCAGTGCTATTGAGGGGTCCGGGGCCAACGTCCTGACTTTC.

This chain joins TRBV6-2 or TRBV6-3 and TRBJ2-5, with D tentatively TRBD2 (6 bases). The germline CDR1 and CDR2 sequences are MNHEY and SVGEGT. Between the trimmed V and J ends, which lost 0 bases and 4 bases, there was a span of 9 bases. CDR3 length: 14 amino acids. The CDR3, as DNA: TGTGCCAGCAGTTACTCGATGGAGGGAGAGACCCAGTACTTC. This codes for CASSYSMEGETQYF.

The chain employs TRBV24-1 and TRBJ2-1, with D uncertain. This CDR3 is 18 amino acids long. Germline V lookup: CDR1 KGHDR, CDR2 SFDVKD. V gave up 2 bases and J gave up 0 bases, with 16 bases separating them. CDR3 residues: CATSDSAPTGSSYNEQFF. CDR3 DNA: TGTGCCACCAGTGATTCTGCACCCACTGGAAGCTCCTACAATGAGCAGTTCTTC.

This clonotype was seen more than once but under ten times. The chain couples TRBV7-9 to TRBJ2-2; 8 positions agree with TRBD1. CDR3 length equals 17 residues. Per germline, CDR1 SEHNR and CDR2 FQNEAQ (reference sequence). J lost 0 bases, V lost 4 bases, and 7 bases had no gene match. The CDR3 nucleotides read TGTGCCAGCAGCTATCCCATGGACAGGGCGAACACCGGGGAGCTGTTTTTT. Its translation: CASSYPMDRANTGELFF.

This clonotype has at least ten counts. The rearrangement uses TRBV12-3 or TRBV12-4 and TRBJ1-1; D may be TRBD1 (5 bases). V was clipped by 9 bases and J by 5 bases, with 16 bases between them. The CDR3 contains 13 residues. The CDR3 DNA reads TGTGCCAGTACCCAGTGGGGGGGGACTGAAGCTTTCTTT. It yields the protein CASTQWGGTEAFF.

This clonotype was counted a few times. The rearrangement joins TRBV20-1 to TRBJ2-3; D is possibly TRBD2 (7 bases). Germline values: CDR1 DFQATT, CDR2 SNEGSKA (reference sequence). The CDR3 is 16 residues long. V gave up 5 bases and J gave up 11 bases, with 29 bases separating them. CDR3 amino acids: CSAPHHRGGGHQMQYF. The DNA of the CDR3 is TGCAGTGCTCCACATCATCGGGGCGGGGGCCACCAGATGCAGTATTTT.

This clonotype was counted only a few times. The rearrangement links TRBV6-1 to TRBJ1-6; D remains unclear. This CDR3 comprises 15 residues. V was pared by 0 bases and J by 2 bases, with 5 bases between. The germline CDR1 and CDR2 sequences are MNHNS and SASEGT. Here the CDR3 reads CASSEAQPYNSPLHF. For the CDR3, the DNA is TGTGCCAGCAGTGAAGCCCAGCCCTATAATTCACCCCTCCACTTT.

This clonotype was recorded at least ten times. The chain employs TRBV29-1 and TRBJ2-3, with D uncertain. The ends were cut back, 4 bases at V and 1 base at J, with 9 bases in the middle. Germline CDR1 and CDR2: SQVTM and ANQGSEA. This CDR3 region has 13 residues. CDR3 coding DNA: TGCAGCGTTGGAGCCCAGGGCACAGATACGCAGTATTTT. Its translation is CSVGAQGTDTQYF.

This clonotype was detected only a few times. This rearrangement joins TRBV6-2 or TRBV6-3 to TRBJ1-5, with a possible D match to TRBD1 (5 bases). CDR3 length equals 12 residues. Germline lookup yields CDR1 MNHEY and CDR2 SVGEGT. Trimming took 0 bases from V and 10 from J, leaving 7 bases between them. CDR3 nucleotide sequence: TGTGCCAGCAGTTACTCGGGGGGACCCCAGCATTTT. This encodes CASSYSGGPQHF.

This sequence joins TRBV29-1 and TRBJ2-1, with 10 nucleotides matching TRBD2. This CDR3 is built from 15 residues. V was pared by 0 bases and J by 7 bases, with 6 bases of the junction left unmatched. Germline assignment: CDR1 SQVTM and CDR2 ANQGSEA. The CDR3 nucleotides are TGCAGCGTTGAAGAAGGAGCGGGAGGGCAGAATGAGCAGTTCTTC. The encoded protein is CSVEEGAGGQNEQFF.

The CDR3 loop reads CASPLQGSNEQFF. CDR3 coding DNA: TGTGCCAGCCCGTTACAGGGCAGCAATGAGCAGTTCTTC. This chain uses TRBV6-5 with TRBJ2-1; tentative D call: TRBD1 (6 bases). CDR1 MNHEY and CDR2 SVGAGI come from the germline V gene. Trimming cost V 8 bases and J 6 bases, with 14 bases left between them. The CDR3 runs to 13 residues.

This clonotype has more than one count but fewer than ten. This rearrangement joins TRBV10-3 to TRBJ2-1; 13 nucleotides align to TRBD2. The germline gives CDR1 ENHRY, CDR2 SYGVKD. The CDR3 covers 16 residues. Trimming at V came to 4 bases and at J to 10 bases, leaving 10 bases not matched to a gene. The CDR3 DNA sequence: TGTGCCATCAGTGTCACCGGGACTAGCGGGATTGGAGAGCAGTTCTTC. It encodes CAISVTGTSGIGEQFF.

The CDR3: CASSKAGHEQFF. In DNA, the CDR3 is TGTGCCAGCAGCAAAGCCGGCCATGAGCAGTTCTTC. The chain carries TRBV21-1 and TRBJ2-1. TRBV21-1 is designated a pseudogene. This CDR3 is 12 amino acids long.

The V call is TRBV10-3, the J call TRBJ2-5; D gene uncertain. V lost 9 bases and J lost 2, with 7 bases in between. This CDR3 region has 11 residues. Germline CDR1 reads ENHRY; CDR2 reads SYGVKD. The DNA for the CDR3 is TGTGCCATGGCCTTACAAGAGACCCAGTACTTC. This translates into CAMALQETQYF.